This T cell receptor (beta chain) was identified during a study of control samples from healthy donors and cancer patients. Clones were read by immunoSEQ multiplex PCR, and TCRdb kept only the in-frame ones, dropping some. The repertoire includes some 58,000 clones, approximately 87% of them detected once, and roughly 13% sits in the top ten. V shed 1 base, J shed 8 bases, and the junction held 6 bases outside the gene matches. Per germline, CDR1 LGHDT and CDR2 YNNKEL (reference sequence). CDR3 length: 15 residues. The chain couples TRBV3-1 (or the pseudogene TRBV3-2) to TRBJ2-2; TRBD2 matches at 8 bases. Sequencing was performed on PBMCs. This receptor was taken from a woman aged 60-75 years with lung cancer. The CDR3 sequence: CASSQVRGALGELFF. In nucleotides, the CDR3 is TGTGCCAGCAGCCAAGTGCGGGGGGCGCTGGGGGAGCTGTTTTTT.